The 15 T cell receptor beta chains listed next were all sequenced from one sample in a study of cytotoxic CD8 clonotypes in ibrutinib-treated CLL. Clones were sequenced by immunoSEQ multiplex PCR, and TCRdb holds only the in-frame ones, with some missing. The sample records 250,000 to 350,000 clones, around 69% being singletons. The starting material was PBMCs, obtained at disease progression, from a patient treated with ibrutinib. These receptors were taken from a human donor with chronic lymphocytic leukemia.

The V and J genes are TRBV13 and TRBJ1-3, with a possible D match to TRBD1 (6 bases). Trimming took off 4 bases at V and 8 bases at J, with 24 bases between the two ends. The CDR3 spans 17 residues. In germline, CDR1 is PRHDT, CDR2 FYEKMQ (reference sequence). DNA of the CDR3: TGTGCCAGCAGCTCAAGGGGGACGGAGACTGGAAAGGACACCATATATTTT. Amino acids: CASSSRGTETGKDTIYF.

V and J are TRBV15 and TRBJ2-1; the D gene is possibly TRBD2 (5 bases). Trimming left V 1 base short and J 7 bases short, with 14 bases between. The V gene's germline CDR1 is LNHNV and CDR2 YYDKDF (reference sequence). This CDR3 comprises 15 residues. Written as DNA, the CDR3 is TGTGCCACCAGCAGAGTACGGGGATCGGGGAATGAGCAGTTCTTC. It translates to CATSRVRGSGNEQFF.

The chain recombines TRBV11-3 with TRBJ2-2; a weak D match, TRBD1 (6 bases). Trimming removed 0 bases from V and 10 bases from J, with 9 bases in between. CDR1 is SGHNT, CDR2 YENEEA, per germline. The length of the CDR3 is 13 residues. The CDR3 sequence: CASSLDRGQELFF. The DNA for the CDR3 is TGTGCCAGCAGCTTAGATAGGGGACAGGAGCTGTTTTTT.

The rearrangement joins TRBV28 to TRBJ1-1; possible D gene TRBD1, 5 bases. The CDR3 runs 14 residues. CDR1 is MDHEN, CDR2 SYDVKM, per germline. V was clipped by 7 bases and J by 0 bases, with 12 bases between them. CDR3 in amino acids: CASILGRMNTEAFF. DNA of the CDR3: TGTGCCAGCATCCTGGGACGGATGAACACTGAAGCTTTCTTT.

The rearrangement links TRBV4-3 to TRBJ2-7, with D possibly being TRBD1 (6 bases). The germline V gene has CDR1 LGHNA and CDR2 YSLEER. The CDR3 has 14 amino acids. Trimming took 0 bases from V and 2 from J, leaving 8 bases between them. The CDR3 bases are TGCGCCAGCAGCCAAGAGTGGACAGCCTACGAGCAGTACTTC. It translates to CASSQEWTAYEQYF.

J is TRBJ2-2 and V is TRBV7-2, with D unresolved. The CDR3 totals 13 residues. Germline lookup yields CDR1 SGHTA and CDR2 FQGNSA. The V end lost 5 bases, the J end lost 0 bases, and 4 bases lay between the germline ends. Written as DNA, the CDR3 is TGTGCCAGCAGCCTATCGAACACCGGGGAGCTGTTTTTT. Translating it yields CASSLSNTGELFF.

This clone was seen only once. The chain carries TRBV6-5 and TRBJ2-7, with unresolved D. Germline CDR1 MNHEY, CDR2 SVGAGI. The CDR3 runs 12 residues. V was cut by 6 bases and J by 1 base, with 7 bases left in between. The CDR3 is CASRHHSYEQYF. The CDR3 DNA reads as TGTGCCAGCAGGCATCATTCCTACGAGCAGTACTTC.

This clone came up a few times. This chain connects TRBV29-1 to TRBJ1-3, with D uncertain. The germline V gene encodes CDR1 SQVTM and CDR2 ANQGSEA. The CDR3 is 11 amino acids. V lost 8 bases and J lost 14, with 19 bases in between. The CDR3 region has the DNA TGCAGCTTTTACAGAGACCAGGAGGTATATTTT. Translating gives CSFYRDQEVYF.

The chain combines TRBV13 with TRBJ2-3; TRBD2 aligns across 13 bases. The CDR3 sequence is 18 residues long. Germline V gene data show CDR1 as PRHDT and CDR2 as FYEKMQ (reference sequence). V lost 3 bases, J lost 8 bases, and 14 bases stayed unmatched. CDR3: CASSFGQTGLAGFGTQYF. The CDR3 DNA is TGTGCCAGCAGCTTTGGGCAGACGGGACTAGCGGGGTTTGGTACGCAGTATTTT.

The chain joins TRBV2 to TRBJ1-2; 9 nucleotides align to TRBD1. The CDR3 has 16 amino acids. With 6 bases clipped from V and 8 bases from J, the junction kept 16 bases outside the gene matches. Germline loops: CDR1 SNHLY, CDR2 FYNNEI. DNA for the CDR3: TGTGCCAGCAGCCCGAGAGACCGGGACAGGGCGGTCGGCTACACCTTC. Translation gives CASSPRDRDRAVGYTF.

V gene TRBV18 combines with J gene TRBJ2-2; possibly TRBD1 for D (6 bases). Deletions cut 4 bases from V and 5 bases from J, with 11 bases between. This CDR3 is built from 14 residues. Germline V gene sequence: CDR1 KGHSH, CDR2 LQKENI. In DNA form, the CDR3 reads TGTGCCAGCTCACGGTCGACAGGAACCGGGGAGCTGTTTTTT. Protein product: CASSRSTGTGELFF.

The chain employs TRBV6-5 and TRBJ1-2; possible D gene TRBD1, 6 bases. The CDR3 consists of 15 residues. Trimming removed 0 bases from V and 8 bases from J, with 16 bases in between. Germline loops: CDR1 MNHEY, CDR2 SVGAGI. The CDR3 nucleotides are TGTGCCAGCAGTTACTCATCGGGGGCGCGAGGCGGCTACACCTTC. Translation gives CASSYSSGARGGYTF.

This sequence joins TRBV9 and TRBJ2-7; TRBD1 might be the D (6 bases). The CDR3 length is 13 residues. Germline CDR1 is SGDLS and CDR2 is YYNGEE. V shed 0 bases and J shed 7 bases, with 11 bases lying between them. CDR3 DNA: TGTGCCAGCAGCGTAGACAGGGATGCGGAGCAGTACTTC. Amino acid sequence: CASSVDRDAEQYF.

V and J are TRBV7-2 and TRBJ2-7; a weak D match, TRBD2 (5 bases). The CDR3 runs to 16 residues. V was cut by 4 bases and J by 0 bases, with 16 bases left in between. CDR1 is SGHTA, CDR2 FQGNSA, per germline. CDR3 amino acids: CASSSHPGKSSYEQYF. CDR3 bases: TGTGCCAGCAGCTCACACCCGGGAAAAAGCTCCTACGAGCAGTACTTC.

V gene TRBV10-3 combines with J gene TRBJ1-4; D is possibly TRBD1 (6 bases). Trimming left V 5 bases short and J 1 base short, with 11 bases between. The CDR3 loop spans 15 amino acids. Per germline, CDR1 ENHRY and CDR2 SYGVKD. This chain's CDR3 is CAISRGQLTNEKLFF. The CDR3 DNA sequence: TGTGCCATCAGTAGAGGACAGTTAACTAATGAAAAACTGTTTTTT.